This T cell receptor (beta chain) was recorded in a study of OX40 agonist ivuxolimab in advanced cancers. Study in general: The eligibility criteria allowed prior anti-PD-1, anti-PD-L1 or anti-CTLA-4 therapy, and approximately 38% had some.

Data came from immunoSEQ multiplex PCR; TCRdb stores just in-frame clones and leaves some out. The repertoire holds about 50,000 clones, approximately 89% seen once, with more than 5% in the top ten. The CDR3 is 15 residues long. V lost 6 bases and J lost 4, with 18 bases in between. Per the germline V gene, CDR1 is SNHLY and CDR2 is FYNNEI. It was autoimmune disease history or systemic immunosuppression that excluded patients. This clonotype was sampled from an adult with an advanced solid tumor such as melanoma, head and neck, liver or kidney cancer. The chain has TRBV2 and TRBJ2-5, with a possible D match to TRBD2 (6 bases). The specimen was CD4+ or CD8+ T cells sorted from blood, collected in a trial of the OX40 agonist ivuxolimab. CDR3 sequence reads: CASRPSADGGETQYF. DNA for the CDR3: TGTGCCAGCAGACCCTCTGCGGACGGGGGAGAGACCCAGTACTTC.